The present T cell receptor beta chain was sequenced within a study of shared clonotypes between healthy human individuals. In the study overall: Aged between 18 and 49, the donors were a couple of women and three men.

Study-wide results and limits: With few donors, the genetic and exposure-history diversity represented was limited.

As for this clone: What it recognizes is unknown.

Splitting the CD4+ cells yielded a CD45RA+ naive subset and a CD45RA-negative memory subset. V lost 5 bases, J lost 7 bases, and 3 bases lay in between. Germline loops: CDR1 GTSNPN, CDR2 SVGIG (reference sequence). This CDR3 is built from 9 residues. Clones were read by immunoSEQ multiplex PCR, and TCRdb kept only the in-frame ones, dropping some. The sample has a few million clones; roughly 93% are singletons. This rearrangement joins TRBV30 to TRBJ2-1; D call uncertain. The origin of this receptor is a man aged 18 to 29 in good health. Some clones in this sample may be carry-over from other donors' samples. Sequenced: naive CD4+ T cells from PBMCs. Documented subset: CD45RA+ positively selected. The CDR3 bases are TGTGCCTGGGGAAATGAGCAGTTCTTC. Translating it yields CAWGNEQFF.